Detailed here is one T cell receptor beta chain. Its cognate antigen is unknown. The germline gene is not matched at one end of the junction; a read error may be the cause. Repertoires were generated with immunoSEQ multiplex PCR, while TCRdb's copy carries only in-frame clones and drops some. The table lists more than 45,000 clones, more than 75% of them singletons, with 5.5% in the top ten. Expansion of antigen-specific CD4+ T cells with viral peptide pools was carried out by the ViraFEST assay before sequencing. Investigators separated out CD4+ T cells once about 10 days of culture had passed. PCR showed that the person got SARS-CoV-2 infection at some point between March and December 2020. This entry is derived from a study of vaccination effects on CD4 cells after COVID-19. This CDR3 has 12 amino acids.

Sequences were derived from CD4+ T cells from PBMCs cultured with HIV peptides, sampled before COVID-19 vaccination. Sample subset: HIV-1 Nef peptide pool negative control/reference culture. The chain joins TRBV5-3 to TRBJ1-5; D perhaps matches TRBD1 (5 bases). TRBV5-3 is recorded as an ORF, its role being uncertain. This clonotype was obtained from a human donor who had a prior SARS-CoV-2 infection. The CDR3 spells CARSQRPGLIWF. The DNA for the CDR3 is TGTGCCAGAAGCCAGAGACCGGGACTAATATGGTTT.